Here is one T cell receptor beta chain with its context. The repertoire was sequenced with immunoSEQ multiplex PCR; TCRdb's copy has only in-frame clones and lacks some. The sample includes tens of thousands of clones, around nine tenths of them seen just once. J lost 6 bases, V lost 5 bases, and 15 bases had no gene match. CDR3 length equals 17 residues. Germline values: CDR1 SGHTA, CDR2 FQGTGA. The data originate from a study of blood T cell repertoires in COVID-19. The rearrangement joins TRBV7-3 to TRBJ2-2, with 7 bases matching TRBD2. Input material: peripheral blood. The sequence was obtained from a human donor in a cohort sampled during active COVID-19. CDR3 in DNA: TGTGCCAGCAGCACCCATGGTCGGGGGACTACCCCCGGGGAGCTGTTTTTT. It encodes CASSTHGRGTTPGELFF. The whole variable domain, remainder taken from reference TRBV7-3 and TRBJ2-2, is GAGVSQTPSNKVTEKGKYVELRCDPISGHTALYWYRQSLGQGPEFLIYFQGTGAADDSGLPNDRFFAVRPEGSVSTLKIQRTERGDSAVYLCASSTHGRGTTPGELFFGEGSRLTVL.